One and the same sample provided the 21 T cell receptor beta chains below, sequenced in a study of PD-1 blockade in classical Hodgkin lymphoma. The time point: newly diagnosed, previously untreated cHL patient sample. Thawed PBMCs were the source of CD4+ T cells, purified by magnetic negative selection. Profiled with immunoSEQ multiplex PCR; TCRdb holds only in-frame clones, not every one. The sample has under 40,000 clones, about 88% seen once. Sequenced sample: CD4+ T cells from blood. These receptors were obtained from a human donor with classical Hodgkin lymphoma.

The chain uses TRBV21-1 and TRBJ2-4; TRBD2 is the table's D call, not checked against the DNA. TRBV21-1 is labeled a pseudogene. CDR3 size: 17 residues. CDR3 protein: CASSKGRGQLAKNIQYF. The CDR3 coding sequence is TGTGCCAGCAGCAAGGGGCGGGGGCAACTAGCCAAAAACATTCAGTACTTC.

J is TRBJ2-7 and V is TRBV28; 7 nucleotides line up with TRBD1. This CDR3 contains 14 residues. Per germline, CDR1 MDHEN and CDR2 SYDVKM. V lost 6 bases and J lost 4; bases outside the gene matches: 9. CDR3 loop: CASRYSGQLYEQYV. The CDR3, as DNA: TGTGCCAGCAGGTACTCGGGACAGCTTTACGAGCAGTACGTC.

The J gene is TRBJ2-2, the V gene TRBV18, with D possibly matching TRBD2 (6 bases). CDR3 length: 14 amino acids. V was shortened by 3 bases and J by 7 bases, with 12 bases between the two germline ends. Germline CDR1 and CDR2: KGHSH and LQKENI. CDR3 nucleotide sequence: TGTGCCAGCTCACCTCCGGGAGTTATCGGGGAGCTGTTTTTT. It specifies CASSPPGVIGELFF.

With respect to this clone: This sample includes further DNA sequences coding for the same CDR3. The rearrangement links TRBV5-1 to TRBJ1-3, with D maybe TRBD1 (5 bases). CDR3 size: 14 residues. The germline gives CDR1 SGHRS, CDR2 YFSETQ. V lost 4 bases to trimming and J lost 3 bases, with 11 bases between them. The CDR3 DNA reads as TGCGCCAGCAGCCTGACAGATAGTGGAAACACCATATATTTT. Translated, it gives CASSLTDSGNTIYF.

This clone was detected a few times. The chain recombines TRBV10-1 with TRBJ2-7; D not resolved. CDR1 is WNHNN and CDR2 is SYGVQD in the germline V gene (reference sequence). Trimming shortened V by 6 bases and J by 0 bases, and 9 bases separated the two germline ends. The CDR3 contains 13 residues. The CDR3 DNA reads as TGCGCCAGCAGGTCCGATCTCTCCTACGAGCAGTACTTC. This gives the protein CASRSDLSYEQYF.

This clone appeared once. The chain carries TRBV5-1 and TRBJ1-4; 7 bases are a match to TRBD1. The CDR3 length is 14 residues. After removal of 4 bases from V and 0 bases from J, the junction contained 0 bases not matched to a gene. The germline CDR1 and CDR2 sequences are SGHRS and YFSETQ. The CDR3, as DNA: TGCGCCAGCAGCGACAGGGCAACTAATGAAAAACTGTTTTTT. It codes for CASSDRATNEKLFF.

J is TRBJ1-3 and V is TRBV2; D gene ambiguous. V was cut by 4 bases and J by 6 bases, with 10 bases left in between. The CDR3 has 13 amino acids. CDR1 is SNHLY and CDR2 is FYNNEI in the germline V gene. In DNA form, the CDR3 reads TGTGCCAGCAGTGCGGAGACACTAAACACCATATATTTT. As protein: CASSAETLNTIYF.

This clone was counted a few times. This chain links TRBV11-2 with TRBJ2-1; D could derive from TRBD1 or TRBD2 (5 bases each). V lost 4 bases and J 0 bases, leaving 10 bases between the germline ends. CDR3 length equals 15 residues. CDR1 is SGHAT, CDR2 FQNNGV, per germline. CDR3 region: CASSWGSSSYNEQFF. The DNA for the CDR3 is TGTGCCAGCAGCTGGGGGTCCAGCTCCTACAATGAGCAGTTCTTC.

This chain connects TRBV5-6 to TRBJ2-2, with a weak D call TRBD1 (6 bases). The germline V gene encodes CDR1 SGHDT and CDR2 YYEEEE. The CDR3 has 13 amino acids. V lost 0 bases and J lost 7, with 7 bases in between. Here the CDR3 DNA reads TGTGCCAGCAGCTTGGAACAGGGCGGGGAGCTGTTTTTT. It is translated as CASSLEQGGELFF.

The CDR3 DNA reads TGTGCCAGCAGCGTAGAGGGCAGTGCCTATCTCTACACCTTC. Protein: CASSVEGSAYLYTF. V gene TRBV9 combines with J gene TRBJ1-2; D call uncertain. CDR3 size: 14 residues. V lost 0 bases to trimming and J lost 10 bases, with 16 bases between them. The germline V gene has CDR1 SGDLS and CDR2 YYNGEE.

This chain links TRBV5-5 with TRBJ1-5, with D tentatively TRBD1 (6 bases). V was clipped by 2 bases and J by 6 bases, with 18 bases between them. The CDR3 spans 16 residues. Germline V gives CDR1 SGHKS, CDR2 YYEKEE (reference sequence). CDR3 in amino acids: CASSFSASGAFQPQHF. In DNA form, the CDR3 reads TGTGCCAGCAGCTTTTCGGCCTCGGGGGCGTTTCAGCCCCAGCATTTT.

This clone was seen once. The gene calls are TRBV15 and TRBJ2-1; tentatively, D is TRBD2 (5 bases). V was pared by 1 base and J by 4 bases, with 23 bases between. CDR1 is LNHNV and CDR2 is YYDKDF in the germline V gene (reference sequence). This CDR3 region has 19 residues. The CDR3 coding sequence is TGTGCCACCAGCAGAGGCACTACGGGAAGTGGGAAAGGATACAATGAGCAGTTCTTC. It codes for CATSRGTTGSGKGYNEQFF.

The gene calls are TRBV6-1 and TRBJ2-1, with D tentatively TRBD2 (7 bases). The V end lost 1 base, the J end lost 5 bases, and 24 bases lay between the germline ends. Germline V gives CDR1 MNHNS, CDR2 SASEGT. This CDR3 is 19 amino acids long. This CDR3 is CASSEVFSLGGGKDNEQFF. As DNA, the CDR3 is TGTGCCAGCAGTGAAGTTTTCTCCCTGGGAGGGGGGAAAGACAATGAGCAGTTCTTC.

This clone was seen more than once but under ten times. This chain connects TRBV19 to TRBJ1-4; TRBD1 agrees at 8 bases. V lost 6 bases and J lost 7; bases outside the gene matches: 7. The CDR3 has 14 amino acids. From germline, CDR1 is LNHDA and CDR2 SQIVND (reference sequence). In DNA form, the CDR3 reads TGTGCCAGTAGCGGGACAGGTGCTGGTGAAAAACTGTTTTTT. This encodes CASSGTGAGEKLFF.

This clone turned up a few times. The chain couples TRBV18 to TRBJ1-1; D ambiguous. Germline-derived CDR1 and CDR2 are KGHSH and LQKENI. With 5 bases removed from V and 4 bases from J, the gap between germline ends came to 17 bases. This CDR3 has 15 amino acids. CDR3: CASSSLGYVATEAFF. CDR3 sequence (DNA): TGTGCCAGCTCATCTCTGGGTTACGTGGCCACTGAAGCTTTCTTT.

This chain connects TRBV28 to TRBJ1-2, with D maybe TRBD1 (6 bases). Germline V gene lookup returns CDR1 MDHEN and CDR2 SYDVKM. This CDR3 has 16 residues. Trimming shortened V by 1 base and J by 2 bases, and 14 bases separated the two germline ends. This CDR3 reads CASSLLQGARNYGYTF. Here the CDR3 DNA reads TGTGCCAGCAGTTTATTACAGGGTGCTCGGAACTATGGCTACACCTTC.

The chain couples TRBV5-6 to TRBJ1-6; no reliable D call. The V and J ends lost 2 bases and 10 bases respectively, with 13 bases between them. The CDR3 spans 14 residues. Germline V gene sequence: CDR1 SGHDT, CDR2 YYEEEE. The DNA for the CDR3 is TGTGCCAGCAGCTTTAAAGGGCCCAACTCACCCCTCCACTTT. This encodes CASSFKGPNSPLHF. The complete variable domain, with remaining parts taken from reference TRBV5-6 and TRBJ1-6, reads DAGVTQSPTHLIKTRGQQVTLRCSPKSGHDTVSWYQQALGQGPQFIFQYYEEEERQRGNFPDRFSGHQFPNYSSELNVNALLLGDSALYLCASSFKGPNSPLHFGNGTRLTVT.

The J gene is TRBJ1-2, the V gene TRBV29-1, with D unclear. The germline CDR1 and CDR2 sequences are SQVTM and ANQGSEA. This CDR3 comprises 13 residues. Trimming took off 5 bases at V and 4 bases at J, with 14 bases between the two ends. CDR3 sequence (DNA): TGCAGCGTTTATACGGTAACCTCCTATGGCTACACCTTC. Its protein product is CSVYTVTSYGYTF.

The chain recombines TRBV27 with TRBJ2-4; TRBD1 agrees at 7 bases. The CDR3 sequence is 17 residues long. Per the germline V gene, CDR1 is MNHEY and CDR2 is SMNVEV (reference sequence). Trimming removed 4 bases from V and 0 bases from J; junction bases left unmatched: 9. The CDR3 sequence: CASSSLRGPVAKNIQYF. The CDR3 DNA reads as TGTGCCAGCAGTTCGTTGAGGGGGCCGGTAGCCAAAAACATTCAGTACTTC.

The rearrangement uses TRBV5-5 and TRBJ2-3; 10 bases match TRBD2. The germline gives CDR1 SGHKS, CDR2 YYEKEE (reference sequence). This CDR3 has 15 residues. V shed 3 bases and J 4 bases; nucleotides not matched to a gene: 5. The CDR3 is CASSSLAGVPDTQYF. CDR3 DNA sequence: TGTGCCAGCAGCTCCCTAGCGGGAGTCCCAGATACGCAGTATTTT.

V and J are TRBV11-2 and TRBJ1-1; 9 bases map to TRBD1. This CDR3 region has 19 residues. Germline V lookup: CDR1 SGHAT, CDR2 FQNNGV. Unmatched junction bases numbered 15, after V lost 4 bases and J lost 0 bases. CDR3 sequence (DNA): TGTGCCAGCAGCTCCTCGTCCCGGGACAGGGCTCTCGTGAACACTGAAGCTTTCTTT. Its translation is CASSSSSRDRALVNTEAFF.